This entry lists 18 T cell receptor beta chains sequenced from one sample in a study of blood T cell repertoires in COVID-19 (dated by TCRdb to between 2020 and 2021). Library generation was performed with the immunoSEQ multiplex PCR assay. Here the immuneACCESS table is served through TCRdb, limited to in-frame sequences with V and J called. Missing clones are a known gap in these copies; in checked studies unresolved V genes cover under half, and the rest lacks a known reason. The sample table records 250,000 to 350,000 clones; 85% of these occur just once. The ten largest make up roughly 2.5% of the sample. What was sequenced was PBMCs or T cells enriched from blood (not recorded which). The receptor source for this set is a woman between 50 and 59 years old who had recovered from COVID-19.

V usage is TRBV4-1 and J usage is TRBJ2-3; a weak D match, TRBD1 (6 bases). The CDR3 sequence is 16 residues long. Germline loops: CDR1 MGHRA, CDR2 YSYEKL. V dropped 0 bases and J dropped 6 bases, with 16 bases sitting between them. The CDR3 DNA is TGCGCCAGCAGCCAAGAAAGGGGGTCCTCCTTGGATACGCAGTATTTT. Translated: CASSQERGSSLDTQYF.

V gene TRBV7-9 combines with J gene TRBJ2-1; 10 nucleotides match TRBD2. The CDR3 is 14 residues long. The V segment lost 4 bases and the J segment 9 bases; nucleotides outside the gene matches: 6. Germline lookup yields CDR1 SEHNR and CDR2 FQNEAQ (reference sequence). In DNA, the CDR3 is TGTGCCAGCAGCTCGGGACTAGCGATGGCTGAGCAGTTCTTC. It encodes CASSSGLAMAEQFF.

In DNA, the CDR3 is TGTGCCAGTAGTATAAAAGTCGGACAGGGCAATCAGCCCCAGCATTTT. The encoded protein is CASSIKVGQGNQPQHF. This chain joins TRBV19 and TRBJ1-5; 7 bases fit TRBD1. The CDR3 contains 16 residues. Germline CDR1 is LNHDA and CDR2 is SQIVND (reference sequence). The junction had 6 bases not matched to a gene; V was cut back by 2 bases and J by 2 bases.

This clone was counted a few times. The chain recombines TRBV6-2 or TRBV6-3 with TRBJ1-1; TRBD1 matches 9 bases. Germline lookup yields CDR1 MNHEY and CDR2 SVGEGT. J was trimmed by 2 bases and V by 2 bases; bases with no gene match: 3. CDR3 length: 15 residues. The CDR3 sequence is CASSYEGQGNTEAFF. The CDR3, as DNA: TGTGCCAGCAGTTACGAGGGACAGGGTAACACTGAAGCTTTCTTT.

The genes are TRBV18 and TRBJ1-2; TRBD1 is a possible D gene (5 bases). CDR1 and CDR2 from the germline V gene are KGHSH and LQKENI. The CDR3 has 16 amino acids. Trimming removed 2 bases from V and 9 bases from J, with 22 bases in between. Here the CDR3 reads CASSPVDGTGKDRYTF. CDR3 in DNA: TGTGCCAGCTCACCAGTTGATGGAACAGGAAAAGATCGCTACACCTTC.

V gene TRBV5-6 combines with J gene TRBJ2-7; 8 bases align to TRBD1. This CDR3 is 14 amino acids long. Losses at the gene ends were 4 bases for V and 2 bases for J; bases not matched to a gene: 5. Germline V gives CDR1 SGHDT, CDR2 YYEEEE. The CDR3 reads CASSETGATYEQYF. CDR3 nucleotide sequence: TGTGCCAGCAGCGAGACAGGGGCTACCTACGAGCAGTACTTC.

The CDR3 loop reads CASSPTLAGGVYEQYF. CDR3 bases: TGTGCCAGCAGCCCTACCCTAGCGGGGGGCGTTTACGAGCAGTACTTC. The chain employs TRBV28 and TRBJ2-7; 11 bases align to TRBD2. Losses at the gene ends were 6 bases for V and 4 bases for J; bases not matched to a gene: 11. Germline V lookup: CDR1 MDHEN, CDR2 SYDVKM. The CDR3 spans 16 residues.

This chain joins TRBV11-3 and TRBJ1-1, with 9 bases fitting TRBD1. V lost 2 bases to trimming and J lost 3 bases; unmatched junction nucleotides: 1. CDR3 length: 14 residues. The germline CDR1 and CDR2 sequences are SGHNT and YENEEA. This CDR3 reads CASSLNRGHTEAFF. The CDR3, as DNA: TGTGCCAGCAGCTTAAACAGGGGGCACACTGAAGCTTTCTTT. The full variable domain, with the rest looked up from reference TRBV11-3 and TRBJ1-1, is EAGVVQSPRYKIIEKKQPVAFWCNPISGHNTLYWYLQNLGQGPELLIRYENEEAVDDSQLPKDRFSAERLKGVDSTLKIQPAELGDSAVYLCASSLNRGHTEAFFGQGTRLTVV.

This clone came up once. The rearrangement joins TRBV18 to TRBJ1-4; D might be TRBD1 (6 bases). Per the germline V gene, CDR1 is KGHSH and CDR2 is LQKENI. Trimming cost V 3 bases and J 0 bases, with 8 bases left between them. CDR3 size: 15 residues. The CDR3: CASSPNRATNEKLFF. The CDR3 bases are TGTGCCAGCTCACCTAACAGGGCAACTAATGAAAAACTGTTTTTT.

The gene calls are TRBV19 and TRBJ2-3; 11 positions agree with TRBD2. Germline V gene sequence: CDR1 LNHDA, CDR2 SQIVND (reference sequence). J gave up 1 base and V 7 bases, and 4 bases lay outside the gene matches. This CDR3 contains 15 residues. For the CDR3, the DNA is TGTGCCAGTAATACACTAGCGGGGGGCACAGATACGCAGTATTTT. Residues: CASNTLAGGTDTQYF.

The chain employs TRBV28 and TRBJ2-7; 11 nucleotides match TRBD2. J lost 0 bases, V lost 3 bases, and 4 bases had no gene match. CDR1 is MDHEN, CDR2 SYDVKM, per germline. This CDR3 spans 16 amino acids. This chain's CDR3 is CASSFSLAGASYEQYF. The DNA for the CDR3 is TGTGCCAGCAGTTTCTCACTAGCGGGGGCCTCCTACGAGCAGTACTTC.

This chain connects TRBV4-1 to TRBJ1-2, with a tentative D call TRBD1 (5 bases). The CDR3 extends over 15 amino acids. V lost 3 bases, J lost 4 bases, and 15 bases lay in between. Germline CDR1 is MGHRA and CDR2 is YSYEKL. The CDR3 loop is CASSQTTDKVYGYTF. CDR3 sequence (DNA): TGCGCCAGCAGCCAGACGACAGATAAAGTCTATGGCTACACCTTC.

The chain links TRBV19 to TRBJ2-1, with 7 positions matching TRBD2. The CDR3 loop spans 14 amino acids. Germline CDR1 and CDR2: LNHDA and SQIVND (reference sequence). Trimming took 10 bases from V and 2 from J; bases not matched to a gene: 8. The CDR3 nucleotides are TGTGCCACCGCATTAACTAGCGCCTACAATGAGCAGTTCTTC. Its translation: CATALTSAYNEQFF. Together with reference TRBV19 and TRBJ2-1, the CDR3 gives the full variable domain: DGGITQSPKYLFRKEGQNVTLSCEQNLNHDAMYWYRQDPGQGLRLIYYSQIVNDFQKGDIAEGYSVSREKKESFPLTVTSAQKNPTAFYLCATALTSAYNEQFFGPGTRLTVL.

The chain links TRBV11-2 to TRBJ2-1; D is perhaps TRBD1 (6 bases). The germline gives CDR1 SGHAT, CDR2 FQNNGV. The CDR3 has 17 residues. V lost 4 bases to trimming and J lost 7 bases, with 23 bases between them. CDR3 sequence: CASSSRSGSGEINEQFF. The CDR3 bases are TGTGCCAGCAGCTCTAGGAGTGGGTCAGGGGAGATTAATGAGCAGTTCTTC.

The chain links TRBV14 to TRBJ1-2; a possible D gene is TRBD1 (5 bases). Trimming removed 1 base from V and 8 bases from J, with 17 bases in between. Germline V lookup: CDR1 SGHDN, CDR2 FVKESK. The CDR3 consists of 15 residues. Written as DNA, the CDR3 is TGTGCCAGCAGCCAAGGGCAGGGCCGATATTACGGCTACACCTTC. It translates to CASSQGQGRYYGYTF.

The chain links TRBV2 to TRBJ1-2; D not resolved. V was shortened by 5 bases and J by 6 bases, with 19 bases between the two germline ends. The CDR3 extends over 15 amino acids. The germline V gene encodes CDR1 SNHLY and CDR2 FYNNEI. DNA of the CDR3: TGTGCCAGCAGTTCTGGTGGTTGGAGGATAGATGGCTACACCTTC. Translation gives CASSSGGWRIDGYTF.

The chain has TRBV28 and TRBJ1-1; 8 bases line up with TRBD1. The CDR3 is 16 residues long. Trimming took 6 bases from V and 12 from J; bases not matched to a gene: 21. The germline CDR1 and CDR2 sequences are MDHEN and SYDVKM. The CDR3 loop is CASRMASGTGDSETFF. The CDR3 DNA reads TGTGCCAGCAGAATGGCCTCCGGGACAGGAGACTCCGAAACTTTCTTT.

The rearrangement uses TRBV12-3 or TRBV12-4 and TRBJ1-1; D unresolved. V lost 7 bases and J 8 bases, leaving 14 bases between the germline ends. The CDR3 length is 12 residues. CDR3 loop: CASTRLPGEAFF. Here the CDR3 DNA reads TGTGCCAGCACCCGACTCCCCGGGGAAGCTTTCTTT.